This entry lists 23 T cell receptor beta chains sequenced from one sample in a study of blood T cell repertoires in COVID-19. Data came from immunoSEQ multiplex PCR; TCRdb stores just in-frame clones and leaves some out. The data show just under 150,000 clones, with approximately 88% seen just once and 0.9% to 0.95% held by the top ten. The sample was peripheral blood. The origin of the receptors is a woman in her fifties or sixties with acute or convalescent COVID-19.

V usage is TRBV5-1 and J usage is TRBJ2-4, with D maybe TRBD1 (6 bases). This CDR3 is built from 15 residues. Germline lookup yields CDR1 SGHRS and CDR2 YFSETQ. Trimming left V 3 bases short and J 7 bases short, with 17 bases between. CDR3 protein: CASSSNRAEGNIQYF. The CDR3 coding sequence is TGCGCCAGCAGCTCTAACAGGGCTGAGGGGAACATTCAGTACTTC.

The chain joins TRBV10-3 to TRBJ2-1; TRBD2 aligns across 14 bases. Germline V gene data show CDR1 as ENHRY and CDR2 as SYGVKD. V lost 5 bases, J lost 7 bases, and 7 bases stayed unmatched. The CDR3 totals 16 residues. CDR3 residues: CAISPAGTSGSNEQFF. For the CDR3, the DNA is TGTGCCATCAGTCCCGCCGGGACTAGCGGGAGTAATGAGCAGTTCTTC.

The rearrangement uses TRBV18 and TRBJ2-3, with D possibly matching TRBD2 (5 bases). The germline V gene has CDR1 KGHSH and CDR2 LQKENI. The CDR3 length is 16 residues. V lost 4 bases to trimming and J lost 0 bases, with 14 bases between them. The DNA for the CDR3 is TGTGCCAGCTCACATAGCGTAAGGACTAGCACAGATACGCAGTATTTT. Translating gives CASSHSVRTSTDTQYF. Using reference TRBV18 and TRBJ2-3 for the parts outside the CDR3, the full variable domain is NAGVMQNPRHLVRRRGQEARLRCSPMKGHSHVYWYRQLPEEGLKFMVYLQKENIIDESGMPKERFSAEFPKEGPSILRIQQVVRGDSAAYFCASSHSVRTSTDTQYFGPGTRLTVL.

The chain employs TRBV7-9 and TRBJ2-3; 8 nucleotides align to TRBD2. Germline trimming cut 5 bases from V and 4 bases from J; bases unmatched to any gene: 17. Looked up from germline, CDR1 is SEHNR and CDR2 is FQNEAQ (reference sequence). The CDR3 runs to 18 residues. As DNA, the CDR3 is TGTGCCAGCAGCATGGACCTGAGCGGGGGCGAGACCGCAGATACGCAGTATTTT. Translated, it gives CASSMDLSGGETADTQYF.

The rearrangement links TRBV19 to TRBJ1-1, with 9 bases fitting TRBD1. J lost 4 bases, V lost 5 bases, and 8 bases had no gene match. Germline CDR1 and CDR2: LNHDA and SQIVND (reference sequence). CDR3 size: 15 residues. The CDR3 sequence: CASSLTGGGSTEAFF. As DNA, the CDR3 is TGTGCCAGTAGTCTTACAGGGGGCGGTTCCACTGAAGCTTTCTTT.

This clone came up once. The rearrangement links TRBV5-1 to TRBJ2-2; 10 bases line up with TRBD1. V dropped 5 bases and J dropped 5; count of bases not matched to a gene: 9. The germline V gene has CDR1 SGHRS and CDR2 YFSETQ. The CDR3 totals 16 residues. The CDR3 bases are TGCGCCAGCAGTCATAAAGGGACAGGGGATACCGGGGAGCTGTTTTTT. The encoded protein is CASSHKGTGDTGELFF.

V is TRBV18 and J is TRBJ2-1, with 7 bases aligning to TRBD2. CDR3 length: 15 amino acids. Germline CDR1 KGHSH, CDR2 LQKENI. V was pared by 3 bases and J by 7 bases, with 9 bases of the junction left unmatched. The CDR3 sequence is CASSPLLAVGNEQFF. In nucleotides, the CDR3 is TGTGCCAGCTCACCTCTGCTAGCGGTGGGGAATGAGCAGTTCTTC.

This rearrangement joins TRBV11-2 to TRBJ2-7; D is perhaps TRBD1 (6 bases). Germline CDR1 and CDR2: SGHAT and FQNNGV. This CDR3 has 15 residues. V was pared by 7 bases and J by 0 bases, with 16 bases between. DNA for the CDR3: TGTGCCAGCACCCTTAGGTGGGACACCTCCTACGAGCAGTACTTC. This gives the protein CASTLRWDTSYEQYF.

The chain recombines TRBV28 with TRBJ2-1; 9 positions agree with TRBD1. From germline, CDR1 is MDHEN and CDR2 SYDVKM. The J segment lost 4 bases and the V segment lost 4 bases, leaving 5 bases of the junction unmatched. There are 15 residues in the CDR3. The CDR3: CASSSTGGAYNEQFF. The CDR3 nucleotides read TGTGCCAGCAGTTCTACAGGGGGCGCATACAATGAGCAGTTCTTC.

The chain combines TRBV14 with TRBJ1-5; no reliable D call. The CDR3 runs 16 residues. The germline CDR1 and CDR2 sequences are SGHDN and FVKESK. Trimming took 0 bases from V and 1 from J, leaving 10 bases between them. The CDR3 DNA follows: TGTGCCAGCAGCCAAGAGGCAGTCTCAAGCAATCAGCCCCAGCATTTT. This gives the protein CASSQEAVSSNQPQHF.

The J gene is TRBJ1-2, the V gene TRBV4-1; 7 bases are a match to TRBD1. The CDR3 covers 18 residues. With 4 bases clipped from V and 5 bases from J, the junction kept 19 bases outside the gene matches. The germline V gene has CDR1 MGHRA and CDR2 YSYEKL. CDR3 sequence (DNA): TGCGCCAGCAGCCGCGTCCCATCGATAGGGGACAGTGGTTATGGCTACACCTTC. Translated, it gives CASSRVPSIGDSGYGYTF.

J is TRBJ1-1 and V is TRBV30, with 12 bases aligning to TRBD1. Germline V gives CDR1 GTSNPN, CDR2 SVGIG (reference sequence). Trimming took 3 bases from V and 13 from J; bases not matched to a gene: 12. The CDR3 has 14 residues. The CDR3 here is CAWRGDRGPSAGFF. Written as DNA, the CDR3 is TGTGCCTGGAGGGGGGACAGGGGGCCCTCAGCCGGTTTCTTT. Full variable domain (remainder filled in from reference TRBV30 and TRBJ1-1): SQTIHQWPATLVQPVGSPLSLECTVEGTSNPNLYWYRQAAGRGLQLLFYSVGIGQISSEVPQNLSASRPQDRQFILSSKKLLLSDSGFYLCAWRGDRGPSAGFFGQGTRLTVV.

This chain joins TRBV7-9 and TRBJ1-1; D may be TRBD1 (5 bases). Germline V gives CDR1 SEHNR, CDR2 FQNEAQ (reference sequence). The V end lost 3 bases, the J end lost 5 bases, and 13 bases lay between the germline ends. The CDR3 has 14 amino acids. CDR3 loop: CASSFGAFETEAFF. The CDR3 region has the DNA TGTGCCAGCAGCTTTGGGGCCTTTGAGACTGAAGCTTTCTTT.

The chain recombines TRBV4-1 with TRBJ1-1; D call uncertain. The CDR3 sequence is 14 residues long. Between the trimmed V and J ends, which lost 3 bases and 0 bases, there was a span of 8 bases. Germline V lookup: CDR1 MGHRA, CDR2 YSYEKL. The CDR3: CASSHSGMNTEAFF. CDR3 coding DNA: TGCGCCAGCAGCCATAGCGGGATGAACACTGAAGCTTTCTTT.

V is TRBV7-3 and J is TRBJ2-2; D gene uncertain. This CDR3 comprises 15 residues. In germline, CDR1 is SGHTA, CDR2 FQGTGA. The V end was cut by 5 bases, the J end by 4 bases, with 14 bases between. CDR3 amino acids: CASSRSFSGTGELFF. CDR3 sequence (DNA): TGTGCCAGCAGCCGTTCCTTCTCGGGCACCGGGGAGCTGTTTTTT.

In this sample, this clone turned up once. J is TRBJ1-1 and V is TRBV6-6, with 7 bases aligning to TRBD1. Trimming removed 0 bases from V and 10 bases from J; junction bases left unmatched: 5. The V gene's germline CDR1 is MNHNY and CDR2 SVGAGI (reference sequence). This CDR3 comprises 13 residues. This CDR3 is CASSYSEGASAFF. The DNA for the CDR3 is TGTGCCAGCAGTTACTCTGAGGGGGCTTCAGCTTTCTTT.

CDR3 protein: CARRPGPETGYDYGYTF. CDR3 nucleotides: TGTGCCAGAAGGCCCGGGCCCGAAACAGGGTATGACTATGGCTACACCTTC. The chain carries TRBV21-1 and TRBJ1-2; TRBD1 was called by the table and not checked on the DNA. TRBV21-1 is a recognized pseudogene. The CDR3 loop spans 17 amino acids.

The chain is built from TRBV5-1 and TRBJ1-5; perhaps TRBD1 as D (5 bases). Germline loops: CDR1 SGHRS, CDR2 YFSETQ. The CDR3 consists of 16 residues. The germline V and J ends were trimmed by 0 bases and 0 bases, with 10 bases remaining between them. This CDR3 is CASSLEGPFSNQPQHF. The CDR3, as DNA: TGCGCCAGCAGCTTGGAGGGGCCATTTAGCAATCAGCCCCAGCATTTT.

The table lists this clone with a few counts. This sequence joins TRBV2 and TRBJ1-1; no firm D call. The CDR3 covers 14 residues. Germline CDR1 reads SNHLY; CDR2 reads FYNNEI. V shed 4 bases and J shed 1 base, with 10 bases lying between them. The CDR3 DNA reads as TGTGCCAGCAGTGCCCAGAGAGGGAACACTGAAGCTTTCTTT. Its protein is CASSAQRGNTEAFF.

The V gene is TRBV5-1, the J gene TRBJ2-3; TRBD2 matches 12 bases. This CDR3 contains 16 residues. V lost 4 bases, J lost 1 base, and 4 bases stayed unmatched. In germline, CDR1 is SGHRS, CDR2 YFSETQ. CDR3 protein: CASSTRTSGGTDTQYF. The DNA of the CDR3 is TGCGCCAGCAGCACCAGGACTAGCGGGGGCACAGATACGCAGTATTTT.

V usage is TRBV10-1 and J usage is TRBJ2-7, with a tentative D call TRBD1 (6 bases). The germline gives CDR1 WNHNN, CDR2 SYGVQD (reference sequence). V lost 3 bases and J 3 bases, leaving 18 bases between the germline ends. The CDR3 covers 16 residues. CDR3 residues: CASSDSGQPGFYEQYF. The CDR3 DNA is TGCGCCAGCAGTGACTCCGGACAGCCAGGGTTCTACGAGCAGTACTTC.

The V gene is TRBV19, the J gene TRBJ2-2; TRBD2 matches at 8 bases. The length of the CDR3 is 17 residues. Trimming took 6 bases from V and 1 from J; bases not matched to a gene: 10. Germline lookup yields CDR1 LNHDA and CDR2 SQIVND (reference sequence). For the CDR3, the DNA is TGTGCCAGTAGAACCCCGAATAGCGGGATGAACACCGGGGAGCTGTTTTTT. Protein: CASRTPNSGMNTGELFF.

J is TRBJ2-1 and V is TRBV7-3; 13 nucleotides agree with TRBD2. Germline V gene data show CDR1 as SGHTA and CDR2 as FQGTGA. After removal of 3 bases from V and 7 bases from J, the junction contained 12 bases not matched to a gene. CDR3 length: 18 residues. This chain's CDR3 is CASSFLTSGGAIRNEQFF. The CDR3 DNA reads TGTGCCAGCAGCTTCCTTACTAGCGGGGGGGCTATTCGGAATGAGCAGTTCTTC. Combining the CDR3 with reference TRBV7-3 and TRBJ2-1 gives the whole variable domain GAGVSQTPSNKVTEKGKYVELRCDPISGHTALYWYRQSLGQGPEFLIYFQGTGAADDSGLPNDRFFAVRPEGSVSTLKIQRTERGDSAVYLCASSFLTSGGAIRNEQFFGPGTRLTVL.